This T cell receptor beta chain was sequenced during a study of blood T cell repertoires in COVID-19. The overall study: Collection of acute and convalescent COVID-19 samples took place in the United States, Italy and Spain. In each case, the material was cDNA or gDNA derived from T cells, B-cell-depleted T cells, or PBMCs.

The CDR3 runs to 16 residues. In germline, CDR1 is MGHRA, CDR2 YSYEKL. Trimming took 4 bases from V and 1 from J, leaving 13 bases between them. Seattle enrolled patients during active infection and tracked them longitudinally. Authors' data handling: Estimated nucleated cell counts came from reference gene primer amplification. The data were produced by immunoSEQ multiplex PCR, yet TCRdb's version contains in-frame clones alone and is incomplete. The D gene and trimming were derived from the DNA, and the V and J assignments and clone size from that table. The table includes 250,000 to 350,000 clones, approximately 84% detected once.

This receptor was taken from a human donor with COVID-19, enrolled during active disease. The donor label of this sample is uncertain. Sequences were obtained from peripheral blood. The chain recombines TRBV4-1 with TRBJ2-2, with D maybe TRBD2 (5 bases). The CDR3 loop is CASSLGRARNTGELFF. CDR3 in DNA: TGCGCCAGCAGCCTCGGGCGGGCGAGGAACACCGGGGAGCTGTTTTTT.